This TCR beta chain was captured in a study of OX40 agonist ivuxolimab in advanced cancers. About the full investigation: Ivuxolimab was a fully human IgG2 agonistic monoclonal antibody targeting the costimulatory receptor OX40 (CD134). Prior anti-PD-1, anti-PD-L1 or anti-CTLA-4 therapy was permitted, and checkpoint inhibitors had been received by around 40% of dose-escalation patients. In the dose-escalation cohort, 70% to 85% of patients were male, and the mean age was 60 years with a range of roughly 23 to 79. Among the 52 dose-escalation patients, around 19 had hepatocellular carcinoma, about 15 melanoma, 9 renal cell carcinoma and 9 head and neck cancer. Partial responses were achieved by three dose-escalation patients, of whom one had hepatocellular carcinoma and two had cutaneous melanoma. The point of sequencing TCRbeta in the periphery was to test whether ivuxolimab changed TCR sequence diversity and drove clonal T-cell expansion. The paper reports the monotherapy dose-escalation portion (N of about 56 patients) of the phase I ivuxolimab trial. Intravenous ivuxolimab was administered to patients every 2 weeks at six dose levels: 0.01, 0.1, 0.3, 1.5, 3 and 10 mg/kg. What the work shows at the level of the full study, not this receptor alone: Partial responders in the 0.1-3.0 mg/kg groups had among the lowest normalized peripheral clonal expansion, especially among CD8+ T cells. After ivuxolimab, expanded clones were on average more numerous among CD8+ T cells than among CD4+ T cells. At doses from 0.1 to 3.0 mg/kg, clonal expansion was seen in both CD4+ and CD8+ blood T cells between baseline and week 6. Low levels of normalized T-cell clonal expansion were also seen in some patients who did not respond. The antigen specificity of the clonally expanded peripheral T cells was not determined.

As encoded in the germline V gene, CDR1 is LGHNA while CDR2 is YSLEER. Unmatched junction bases come to 8, with V trimmed by 0 bases and J by 7 bases. The CDR3, cysteine through phenylalanine, is 17 amino acids long. Only CDR3 DNA is held: 51 bases, read in frame from base 1. Genomic DNA was extracted from sorted cells for sequencing of the TCRbeta CDR3 region. The immunoSEQ Assay was used for sequencing of TCRbeta CDR3 regions. TCRdb provides this immuneACCESS table in a form limited to in-frame rearrangements. Some clones are lacking; in checked studies, under half of them reflect an unresolved V gene, and why the rest are absent is not known. Within this sample are approximately 30,000 clones, with approximately 80% of them counted one time only. The ten largest account for about a quarter of the sample. As regards this clone: This clone's antigen is unknown. No qualities accompany the bases; no much larger clone lies one base away.

Patients with autoimmune disease history or receiving systemic immunosuppression were excluded from the trial. Peripheral blood for TCR sequencing was collected from all dose cohorts at baseline, on cycle 4 day 1, and on cycle 7 day 1. Samples were obtained from an open-label, multicenter, first-in-human phase I dose-escalation trial of ivuxolimab. The trial enrolled adults with locally advanced or metastatic head and neck squamous cell, hepatocellular, melanoma or renal cell carcinoma. Before TCR sequencing, CD4+ T cells and CD8+ T cells were sorted from peripheral blood as separate populations. The material was CD4+ or CD8+ T cells sorted from blood, obtained in a trial of the OX40 agonist ivuxolimab. The rearrangement joined TRBV4-3 to TRBJ2-7; 14 bases in the middle match TRBD2. The clonotype comes from an adult with an advanced solid tumor such as melanoma, head and neck, liver or kidney cancer. The CDR3 region has the sequence CASSQERLAGGPGEQYF. The DNA sequence is given as TGCGCCAGCAGCCAAGAACGACTAGCGGGAGGGCCGGGAGAGCAGTACTTC.